This entry describes one T cell receptor beta chain. cDNA was made from roughly 470 ng RNA using alpha and beta constant primers. Using multiplexing indices, alpha and beta chain libraries were generated apart by chain-specific third strand synthesis. Two random hexamers, added before amplification and joined, formed each molecule's 12-nucleotide barcode. In TCRdb, the 5' RACE reads were re-called with MiXCR into one record per CDR3 protein. The repertoire holds approximately 14,000 distinct CDR3 sequences, with 9.9% as singletons. This record belongs to a study of HIV-infected patients and healthy controls. CDR3 size: 14 residues. CDR1 and CDR2 from the germline V gene are LNHDA and SQIVND (reference sequence). The trim removed 5 bases at V and 5 bases at J, leaving 5 bases unmatched. No cell fractionation was done, so the repertoire covers all unsorted peripheral blood T cells.

This receptor was identified in an adult in good health. The sample consisted of blood. V and J are TRBV19 and TRBJ1-1; 10 bases are shared with TRBD1. The CDR3 loop is CASSRQGASTEAFF. In DNA, the CDR3 is TGTGCCAGTAGTCGACAGGGGGCGAGTACTGAAGCTTTCTTT.